Shown below are 30 T cell receptor beta chains from a single sample sequenced in a study of blood T cell repertoires in COVID-19. The method was immunoSEQ multiplex PCR; TCRdb's version includes in-frame clones alone and lacks a portion of them. The sample holds 150,000 or so clones; around 84% are singletons and the top ten take approximately 7%. The sequenced material came from peripheral blood. These TCRs come from a man aged 50 to 59 with active or convalescent COVID-19.

The rearrangement uses TRBV4-1 and TRBJ2-7; D may be TRBD1 (5 bases). Trimming removed 1 base from V and 9 bases from J, with 22 bases in between. The germline V gene encodes CDR1 MGHRA and CDR2 YSYEKL. This CDR3 is built from 16 residues. CDR3 amino acids: CASSQAGHRVDSGQYF. The CDR3 DNA reads TGCGCCAGCAGCCAAGCCGGACACCGGGTAGACAGTGGGCAGTACTTC.

This clone was counted only a few times. The CDR3 sequence is CASSPGRGDTEAFF. The CDR3 DNA reads TGTGCCAGCTCACCAGGACGGGGTGACACTGAAGCTTTCTTT. The chain links TRBV18 to TRBJ1-1; no firm D call. The CDR3 totals 14 residues. V was cut by 2 bases and J by 3 bases, with 10 bases left in between. The germline gives CDR1 KGHSH, CDR2 LQKENI.

This sequence joins TRBV6-5 and TRBJ1-2, with 7 bases fitting TRBD1. The CDR3 extends over 15 amino acids. Germline CDR1 reads MNHEY; CDR2 reads SVGAGI. After removal of 6 bases from V and 3 bases from J, the junction contained 10 bases not matched to a gene. The CDR3 nucleotides read TGTGCCAGCAGAACCCCAGGGGGTTTTGACTATGGCTACACCTTC. It specifies CASRTPGGFDYGYTF.

J is TRBJ1-6 and V is TRBV25-1; 9 bases match TRBD1. CDR1 and CDR2 (germline): MGHDK, SYGVNS. This CDR3 spans 16 amino acids. Trimming removed 5 bases from V and 7 bases from J; junction bases left unmatched: 9. CDR3 sequence reads: CASSPMEGTGNSPLHF. The CDR3 DNA sequence: TGTGCCAGCAGTCCCATGGAGGGGACAGGGAATTCACCCCTCCACTTT.

The V gene is TRBV6-5, the J gene TRBJ2-2; no clear D. V dropped 4 bases and J dropped 1 base, with 10 bases sitting between them. CDR3 size: 15 residues. Germline loops: CDR1 MNHEY, CDR2 SVGAGI. DNA of the CDR3: TGTGCCAGCAGTTCTGATCAGTTGAACACCGGGGAGCTGTTTTTT. As protein: CASSSDQLNTGELFF.

This clone was seen just once. The genes are TRBV5-6 and TRBJ1-1; 8 nucleotides align to TRBD1. The J segment lost 6 bases and the V segment lost 3 bases, leaving 7 bases of the junction unmatched. Germline CDR1 SGHDT, CDR2 YYEEEE. The CDR3 length is 14 residues. Here the CDR3 DNA reads TGTGCCAGCAGCTCAACAGGGGGAGGGGCTGAAGCTTTCTTT. This codes for CASSSTGGGAEAFF.

The V gene is TRBV29-1, the J gene TRBJ2-2; possible D gene TRBD2, 7 bases. CDR3 length: 14 residues. Germline CDR1 reads SQVTM; CDR2 reads ANQGSEA. CDR3 sequence reads: CRPGGGGNTGELFF. The CDR3 DNA sequence: TGCAGGCCCGGAGGGGGGGGGAACACCGGGGAGCTGTTTTTT.

This clone was seen a handful of times. J is TRBJ1-4 and V is TRBV7-5; whether TRBD1, the table's D call, matches the DNA was not checked. TRBV7-5 is shown as a pseudogene. CDR3 length equals 17 residues. CDR3: CARSSSGPSLLGEKLFF. CDR3 nucleotide sequence: TGTGCCAGAAGCTCAAGTGGGCCCTCCCTTTTGGGTGAAAAACTGTTTTTT.

The CDR3 DNA sequence: TGTGCCAGCAGTACAATCTACGAGCAGTACTTC. Protein: CASSTIYEQYF. This sequence joins TRBV6-2 or TRBV6-3 and TRBJ2-7; no clear D gene. Trimming stripped 5 bases from V and 3 bases from J, with 5 bases between. The CDR3 runs to 11 residues. CDR1 and CDR2 from the germline V gene are MNHEY and SVGEGT.

The CDR3 nucleotides read TGTGCCAGCAGCTTAGCGCTTACAGCTCAGCCCCAGCATTTT. Translated, it gives CASSLALTAQPQHF. The gene calls are TRBV7-2 and TRBJ1-5; D unclear. The CDR3 is made up of 14 amino acids. V was clipped by 0 bases and J by 6 bases, with 9 bases between them. CDR1 and CDR2 from the germline V gene are SGHTA and FQGNSA.

The rearrangement joins TRBV18 to TRBJ2-2, with 8 bases lining up with TRBD2. After removal of 3 bases from V and 4 bases from J, the junction contained 4 bases not matched to a gene. From germline, CDR1 is KGHSH and CDR2 LQKENI. CDR3 length: 15 amino acids. CDR3 sequence (DNA): TGTGCCAGCTCACCCTTGAGCGGGGGCACCGGGGAGCTGTTTTTT. This translates into CASSPLSGGTGELFF.

V gene TRBV5-1 combines with J gene TRBJ2-1; 10 bases map to TRBD1. Germline V lookup: CDR1 SGHRS, CDR2 YFSETQ. CDR3 length: 15 amino acids. Trimming took 4 bases from V and 4 from J; bases not matched to a gene: 5. For the CDR3, the DNA is TGCGCCAGCAGCCAAGGGACAGGGGCTTACAATGAGCAGTTCTTC. Protein product: CASSQGTGAYNEQFF.

This clone was counted between two and nine times. The chain carries TRBV5-6 and TRBJ1-2; perhaps TRBD1 as D (6 bases). V gave up 4 bases and J gave up 5 bases, with 12 bases separating them. The length of the CDR3 is 13 residues. The germline V gene encodes CDR1 SGHDT and CDR2 YYEEEE. The DNA of the CDR3 is TGTGCCAGCAGCGAAGACAGGCTTTATGGCTACACCTTC. Translating it yields CASSEDRLYGYTF.

The chain is built from TRBV11-2 and TRBJ2-3; 8 nucleotides agree with TRBD2. Germline V lookup: CDR1 SGHAT, CDR2 FQNNGV. With 2 bases clipped from V and 7 bases from J, the junction kept 5 bases outside the gene matches. The CDR3 runs to 14 residues. The CDR3 bases are TGTGCCAGCAGCTTATCGGGGGGGAGGCATACGCAGTATTTT. Its translation: CASSLSGGRHTQYF. Supplemented by reference TRBV11-2 and TRBJ2-3, the full variable domain reads EAGVAQSPRYKIIEKRQSVAFWCNPISGHATLYWYQQILGQGPKLLIQFQNNGVVDDSQLPKDRFSAERLKGVDSTLKIQPAKLEDSAVYLCASSLSGGRHTQYFGPGTRLTVL.

The genes are TRBV3-1 (or the pseudogene TRBV3-2) and TRBJ1-6; weak D call: TRBD1 (5 bases). Germline V lookup: CDR1 LGHDT, CDR2 YNNKEL (reference sequence). CDR3 size: 14 residues. V was cut by 4 bases and J by 7 bases, with 11 bases left in between. DNA of the CDR3: TGTGCCAGCAGCCCCCGGGGGGTCAATTCACCCCTCCACTTT. It codes for CASSPRGVNSPLHF.

The CDR3 protein is CASRRTGTTNTGELFF. For the CDR3, the DNA is TGTGCCAGCAGACGAACCGGGACTACCAACACCGGGGAGCTGTTTTTT. The rearrangement links TRBV5-4 to TRBJ2-2, with 7 bases aligning to TRBD2. Germline values: CDR1 SGHNT, CDR2 YYREEE (reference sequence). This CDR3 has 16 residues. V dropped 5 bases and J dropped 2; count of bases not matched to a gene: 9.

The rearrangement joins TRBV3-1 (or the pseudogene TRBV3-2) to TRBJ2-4; TRBD2 aligns across 7 bases. Germline lookup yields CDR1 LGHDT and CDR2 YNNKEL (reference sequence). This CDR3 is 19 amino acids long. The ends lost 3 bases at V and 0 bases at J; junction bases unmatched: 14. As DNA, the CDR3 is TGTGCCAGCAGCCAGCCCCCGGGGGGAGGGGTACTAGCCAAAAACATTCAGTACTTC. Its translation is CASSQPPGGGVLAKNIQYF.

This clone was observed a single time. The chain has TRBV7-2 and TRBJ1-2; the D gene is possibly TRBD1 (6 bases). The V gene lost 1 base and the J gene lost 5 bases, with 14 bases spanning the gap. There are 15 residues in the CDR3. Germline V gene lookup returns CDR1 SGHTA and CDR2 FQGNSA. The CDR3 protein is CASSLDHTGIYGYTF. The DNA for the CDR3 is TGTGCCAGCAGCTTAGACCACACAGGGATTTATGGCTACACCTTC.

The chain links TRBV7-2 to TRBJ2-3; D may be TRBD2 (5 bases). This CDR3 contains 17 residues. The germline gives CDR1 SGHTA, CDR2 FQGNSA. V lost 0 bases, J lost 0 bases, and 13 bases lay in between. The CDR3 sequence is CASSLAHLAPSTDTQYF. CDR3 sequence (DNA): TGTGCCAGCAGCTTAGCGCACCTAGCTCCGAGCACAGATACGCAGTATTTT.

The V and J genes are TRBV5-6 and TRBJ2-5; 7 bases line up with TRBD2. Trimming removed 5 bases from V and 1 base from J; junction bases left unmatched: 8. The V gene's germline CDR1 is SGHDT and CDR2 YYEEEE. The CDR3 spans 15 residues. The CDR3 region is CASSTAGVPQETQYF. CDR3 DNA sequence: TGTGCCAGCAGTACGGCGGGAGTCCCCCAAGAGACCCAGTACTTC.

The rearrangement links TRBV30 to TRBJ2-3, with TRBD2 identical over 7 bases. The germline V gene encodes CDR1 GTSNPN and CDR2 SVGIG (reference sequence). The ends lost 5 bases at V and 8 bases at J; junction bases unmatched: 13. The CDR3 spans 14 residues. DNA of the CDR3: TGTGCCTGGCAAGCTGCGGGAGTTCATACTACGCAGTATTTT. Encoded protein: CAWQAAGVHTTQYF.

The chain employs TRBV19 and TRBJ1-4, with 8 bases matching TRBD1. CDR3 size: 14 residues. The V segment lost 6 bases and the J segment 8 bases; nucleotides outside the gene matches: 8. Germline loops: CDR1 LNHDA, CDR2 SQIVND (reference sequence). CDR3 DNA sequence: TGTGCCAGTAGCCTGACAGGGGAAAACGAAAAACTGTTTTTT. It specifies CASSLTGENEKLFF.

J is TRBJ1-3 and V is TRBV10-1; TRBD1 matches at 9 bases. V was clipped by 7 bases and J by 0 bases; unmatched bases: 13. The germline gives CDR1 WNHNN, CDR2 SYGVQD (reference sequence). This CDR3 comprises 18 residues. The CDR3 region is CASKNRGQKIYSGNTIYF. CDR3 in DNA: TGCGCCAGCAAAAACAGGGGGCAAAAAATTTACTCTGGAAACACCATATATTTT.

The chain is built from TRBV9 and TRBJ1-1; possible D gene TRBD1, 6 bases. V dropped 5 bases and J dropped 1 base, with 15 bases sitting between them. Germline lookup yields CDR1 SGDLS and CDR2 YYNGEE. The CDR3 runs 15 residues. CDR3 nucleotide sequence: TGTGCCAGCAGGGACGGGAGGGGGTCGAACACTGAAGCTTTCTTT. Translation: CASRDGRGSNTEAFF.

The chain couples TRBV7-2 to TRBJ2-3, with D possibly TRBD2 on 7 matching bases. Deletions cut 2 bases from V and 1 base from J, with 13 bases between. CDR1 and CDR2 (germline): SGHTA, FQGNSA. The CDR3 spans 16 residues. CDR3 residues: CASSLQGLAGTDTQYF. CDR3 bases: TGTGCCAGCAGCTTACAGGGGCTAGCGGGCACAGATACGCAGTATTTT.

The chain combines TRBV19 with TRBJ1-2, with 12 positions matching TRBD1. CDR3 length: 15 residues. V shed 1 base, J shed 5 bases, and the junction held 2 bases outside the gene matches. CDR1 and CDR2 (germline): LNHDA, SQIVND (reference sequence). The CDR3 DNA is TGTGCCAGTAGTATAGGGGGACAGGGGGCATATGGCTACACCTTC. Protein product: CASSIGGQGAYGYTF.

The V call is TRBV19, the J call TRBJ2-1; 11 nucleotides line up with TRBD2. CDR3 length: 16 residues. V lost 7 bases and J lost 3; bases outside the gene matches: 8. Germline V gene sequence: CDR1 LNHDA, CDR2 SQIVND (reference sequence). For the CDR3, the DNA is TGTGCCAGTAAGGGGACTAGCGGAGCTATCTACAATGAGCAGTTCTTC. It specifies CASKGTSGAIYNEQFF.

The rearrangement uses TRBV9 and TRBJ2-2, with a weak D call TRBD2 (6 bases). This CDR3 comprises 16 residues. With 2 bases removed from V and 1 base from J, the gap between germline ends came to 12 bases. Looked up from germline, CDR1 is SGDLS and CDR2 is YYNGEE. This CDR3 is CASSVLSGLNTGELFF. DNA of the CDR3: TGTGCCAGCAGCGTTCTCAGCGGGTTGAACACCGGGGAGCTGTTTTTT.

This clone was seen only once. V gene TRBV24-1 combines with J gene TRBJ1-3, with 8 bases fitting TRBD1. CDR3 length: 16 amino acids. V gave up 3 bases and J gave up 0 bases; unmatched junction bases: 3. Germline CDR1 KGHDR, CDR2 SFDVKD. The CDR3 DNA reads TGTGCCACCAGTGATGGGACAGGAGTCTCTGGAAACACCATATATTTT. Protein product: CATSDGTGVSGNTIYF.

In nucleotides, the CDR3 is TGCGCCAGCAGCCCAACCCTGGGCGGGAGGACCGGGGAGCTGTTTTTT. Protein sequence: CASSPTLGGRTGELFF. The chain recombines TRBV4-3 with TRBJ2-2, with TRBD2 identical over 8 bases. The V gene's germline CDR1 is LGHNA and CDR2 YSLEER. The CDR3 contains 16 residues. J gave up 5 bases and V 4 bases, and 9 bases lay outside the gene matches.